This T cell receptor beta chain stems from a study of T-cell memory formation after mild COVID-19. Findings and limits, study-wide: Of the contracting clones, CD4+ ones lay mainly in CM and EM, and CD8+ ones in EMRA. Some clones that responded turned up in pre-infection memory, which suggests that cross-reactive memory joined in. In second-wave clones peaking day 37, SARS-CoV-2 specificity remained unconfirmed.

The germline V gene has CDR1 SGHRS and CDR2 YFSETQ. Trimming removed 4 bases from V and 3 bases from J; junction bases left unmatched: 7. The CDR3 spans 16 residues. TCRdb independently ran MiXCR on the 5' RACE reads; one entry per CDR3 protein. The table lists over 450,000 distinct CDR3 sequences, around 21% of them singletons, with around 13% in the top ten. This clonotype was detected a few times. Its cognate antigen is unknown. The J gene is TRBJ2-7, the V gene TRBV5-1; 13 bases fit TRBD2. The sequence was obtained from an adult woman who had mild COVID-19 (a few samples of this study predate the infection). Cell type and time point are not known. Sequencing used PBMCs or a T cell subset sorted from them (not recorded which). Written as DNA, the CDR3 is TGCGCCAGCAGCACGGCGCGGACTAGCGGGAGCTACGAGCAGTACTTC. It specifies CASSTARTSGSYEQYF.